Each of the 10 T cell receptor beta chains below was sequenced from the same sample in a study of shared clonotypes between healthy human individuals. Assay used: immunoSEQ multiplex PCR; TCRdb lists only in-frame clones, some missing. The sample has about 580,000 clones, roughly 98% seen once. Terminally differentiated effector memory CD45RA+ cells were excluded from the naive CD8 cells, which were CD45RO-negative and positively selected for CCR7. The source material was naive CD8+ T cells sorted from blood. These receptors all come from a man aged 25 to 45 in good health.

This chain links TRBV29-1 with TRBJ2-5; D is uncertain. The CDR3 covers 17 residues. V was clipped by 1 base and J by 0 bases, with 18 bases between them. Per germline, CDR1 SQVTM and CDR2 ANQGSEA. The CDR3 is CSVEGLQSPLYQETQYF. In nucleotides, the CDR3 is TGCAGCGTTGAAGGTCTCCAGTCGCCCTTGTACCAAGAGACCCAGTACTTC.

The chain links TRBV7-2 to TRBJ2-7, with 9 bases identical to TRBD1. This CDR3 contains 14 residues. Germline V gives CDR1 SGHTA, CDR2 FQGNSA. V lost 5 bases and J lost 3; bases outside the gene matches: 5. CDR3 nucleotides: TGTGCCAGCAGCCATAAGGACAGGGGCTACGAGCAGTACTTC. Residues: CASSHKDRGYEQYF. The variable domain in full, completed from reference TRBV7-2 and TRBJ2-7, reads GAGVSQSPSNKVTEKGKDVELRCDPISGHTALYWYRQSLGQGLEFLIYFQGNSAPDKSGLPSDRFSAERTGGSVSTLTIQRTQQEDSAVYLCASSHKDRGYEQYFGPGTRLTVT.

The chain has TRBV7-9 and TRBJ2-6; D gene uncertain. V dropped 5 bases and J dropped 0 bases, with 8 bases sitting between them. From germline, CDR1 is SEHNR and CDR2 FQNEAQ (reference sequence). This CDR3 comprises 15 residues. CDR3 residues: CASSPRVSGANVLTF. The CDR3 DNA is TGTGCCAGCAGCCCCAGAGTCTCTGGGGCCAACGTCCTGACTTTC.

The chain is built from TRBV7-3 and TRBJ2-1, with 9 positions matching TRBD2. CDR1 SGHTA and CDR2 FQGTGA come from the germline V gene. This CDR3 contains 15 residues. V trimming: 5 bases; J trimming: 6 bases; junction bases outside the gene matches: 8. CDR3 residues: CASSPSGTSSNEQFF. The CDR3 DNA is TGTGCCAGCAGCCCTTCCGGGACTAGCAGCAATGAGCAGTTCTTC.

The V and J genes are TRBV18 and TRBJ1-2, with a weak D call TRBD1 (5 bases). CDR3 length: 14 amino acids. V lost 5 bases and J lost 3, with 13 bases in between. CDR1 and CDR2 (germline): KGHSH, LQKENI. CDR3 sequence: CASSDSGRDYGYTF. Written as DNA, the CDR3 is TGTGCCAGCTCAGATTCTGGCAGGGACTATGGCTACACCTTC. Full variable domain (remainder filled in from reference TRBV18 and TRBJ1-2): NAGVMQNPRHLVRRRGQEARLRCSPMKGHSHVYWYRQLPEEGLKFMVYLQKENIIDESGMPKERFSAEFPKEGPSILRIQQVVRGDSAAYFCASSDSGRDYGYTFGSGTRLTVV.

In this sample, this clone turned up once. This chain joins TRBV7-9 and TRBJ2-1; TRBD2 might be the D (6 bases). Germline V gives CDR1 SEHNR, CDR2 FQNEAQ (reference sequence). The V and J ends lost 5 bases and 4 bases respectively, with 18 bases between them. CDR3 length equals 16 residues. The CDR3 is CASSPRRVGGYNEQFF. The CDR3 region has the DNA TGTGCCAGCAGCCCACGAAGGGTGGGAGGATACAATGAGCAGTTCTTC.

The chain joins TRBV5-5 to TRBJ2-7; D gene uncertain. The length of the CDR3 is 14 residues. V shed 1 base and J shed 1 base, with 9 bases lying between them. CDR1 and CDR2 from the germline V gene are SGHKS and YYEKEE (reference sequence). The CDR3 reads CASSLLLVSYEQYF. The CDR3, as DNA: TGTGCCAGCAGCTTGTTGCTTGTATCCTACGAGCAGTACTTC.

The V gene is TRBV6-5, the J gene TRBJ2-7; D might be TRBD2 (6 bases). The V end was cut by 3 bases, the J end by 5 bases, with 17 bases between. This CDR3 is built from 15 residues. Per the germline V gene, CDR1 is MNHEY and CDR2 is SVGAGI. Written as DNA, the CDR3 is TGTGCCAGCAGTTATTCTGACTCGGGAGAGGACGAGCAGTACTTC. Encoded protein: CASSYSDSGEDEQYF.

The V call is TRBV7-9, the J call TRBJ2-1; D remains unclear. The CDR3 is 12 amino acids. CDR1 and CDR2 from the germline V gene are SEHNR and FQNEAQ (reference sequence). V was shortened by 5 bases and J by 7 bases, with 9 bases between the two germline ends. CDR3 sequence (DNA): TGTGCCAGCAGCCCTGGGATTAATGAGCAGTTCTTC. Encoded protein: CASSPGINEQFF.

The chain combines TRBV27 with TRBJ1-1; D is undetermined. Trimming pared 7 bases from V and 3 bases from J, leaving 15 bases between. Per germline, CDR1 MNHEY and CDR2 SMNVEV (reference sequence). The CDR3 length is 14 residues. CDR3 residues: CASKFIPSDTEAFF. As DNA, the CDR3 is TGTGCCAGCAAGTTTATCCCTTCCGACACTGAAGCTTTCTTT.